This T cell receptor beta chain was observed in a study of OX40 agonist ivuxolimab in advanced cancers. Study-wide background: Patients assigned to dose escalation were diagnosed with hepatocellular carcinoma, melanoma, renal cell or head and neck cancer. Patients were 82.7% male with ages about 23 to 90, mean about 65. Participants could have had prior anti-PD-1, anti-PD-L1 or anti-CTLA-4 therapy, and less than 45% had some. Study-wide points: Circulating CD4+ and CD8+ T cells showed clonal expansion by week 6 at 0.1 to 3.0 mg/kg.

In the case of this clone: What it binds is not known.

The data were produced by immunoSEQ multiplex PCR, yet TCRdb's version contains in-frame clones alone and is incomplete. The sample yields roughly 86,000 clones, more than 90% seen once. The germline V gene encodes CDR1 SEHNR and CDR2 FQNEAQ (reference sequence). This CDR3 has 13 residues. Trimming shortened V by 3 bases and J by 2 bases, and 7 bases separated the two germline ends. This chain joins TRBV7-9 and TRBJ1-1; tentative D call: TRBD1 (5 bases). This clonotype was sampled from an adult with an advanced solid tumor such as melanoma, head and neck, liver or kidney cancer. The specimen was CD4+ or CD8+ T cells sorted from blood, collected in a trial of the OX40 agonist ivuxolimab. CDR3 sequence reads: CASSFDSNTEAFF. The CDR3 DNA sequence: TGTGCCAGCAGCTTTGACAGTAACACTGAAGCTTTCTTT. Full variable domain (remainder filled in from reference TRBV7-9 and TRBJ1-1): DTGVSQNPRHKITKRGQNVTFRCDPISEHNRLYWYRQTLGQGPEFLTYFQNEAQLEKSRLLSDRFSAERPKGSFSTLEIQRTEQGDSAMYLCASSFDSNTEAFFGQGTRLTVV.